The 2 T cell receptor beta chains listed next were all sequenced from one sample in a study of cytomegalovirus exposure and HLA in healthy donors. Primers for the PCR totalled 60 Vbeta and 13 Jbeta. Produced via immunoSEQ multiplex PCR; TCRdb's table is partial and in-frame only. The sample carries 60,000 to 75,000 clones, over 75% recorded once. The sample taken for sequencing was PBMCs. Receptor source: a woman younger than 45 in good health and CMV-seropositive.

The rearrangement joins TRBV5-1 to TRBJ2-1; no clear D gene. Germline V gene sequence: CDR1 SGHRS, CDR2 YFSETQ. This CDR3 is built from 14 residues. V dropped 2 bases and J dropped 7 bases, with 13 bases sitting between them. The CDR3 loop is CASSLASLRNEQFF. CDR3 bases: TGCGCCAGCAGCTTAGCTTCACTACGAAATGAGCAGTTCTTC.

This chain joins TRBV6-5 and TRBJ2-7; D perhaps matches TRBD1 (6 bases). The CDR3 covers 13 residues. Germline CDR1 MNHEY, CDR2 SVGAGI. Trimming took off 5 bases at V and 6 bases at J, with 14 bases between the two ends. In nucleotides, the CDR3 is TGTGCCAGCAGTCACGGACAGCCCAGCGAGCAGTACTTC. Its protein is CASSHGQPSEQYF.